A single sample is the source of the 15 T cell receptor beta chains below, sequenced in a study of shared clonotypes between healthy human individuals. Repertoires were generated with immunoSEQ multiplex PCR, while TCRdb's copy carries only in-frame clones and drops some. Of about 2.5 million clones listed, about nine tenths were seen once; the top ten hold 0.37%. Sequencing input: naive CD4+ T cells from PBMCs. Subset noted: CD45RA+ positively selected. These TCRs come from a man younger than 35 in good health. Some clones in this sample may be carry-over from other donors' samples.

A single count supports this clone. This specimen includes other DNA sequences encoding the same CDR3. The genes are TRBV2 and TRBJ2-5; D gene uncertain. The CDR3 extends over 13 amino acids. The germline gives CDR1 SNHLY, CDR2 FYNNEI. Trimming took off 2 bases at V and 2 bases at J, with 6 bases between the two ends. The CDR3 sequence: CASSENRQETQYF. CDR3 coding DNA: TGTGCCAGCAGTGAAAACCGGCAAGAGACCCAGTACTTC.

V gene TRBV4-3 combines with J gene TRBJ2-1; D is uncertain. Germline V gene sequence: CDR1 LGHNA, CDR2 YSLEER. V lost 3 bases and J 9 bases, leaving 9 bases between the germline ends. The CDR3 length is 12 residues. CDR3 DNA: TGCGCCAGCAGCCAGATTTTAGGTGAGCAGTTCTTC. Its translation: CASSQILGEQFF.

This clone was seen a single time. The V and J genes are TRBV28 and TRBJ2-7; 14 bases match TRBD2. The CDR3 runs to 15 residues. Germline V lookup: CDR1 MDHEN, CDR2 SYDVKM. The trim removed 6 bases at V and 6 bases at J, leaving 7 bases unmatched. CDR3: CASSPTSGRVSEQYF. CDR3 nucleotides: TGTGCCAGCAGCCCGACTAGCGGGAGGGTAAGCGAGCAGTACTTC.

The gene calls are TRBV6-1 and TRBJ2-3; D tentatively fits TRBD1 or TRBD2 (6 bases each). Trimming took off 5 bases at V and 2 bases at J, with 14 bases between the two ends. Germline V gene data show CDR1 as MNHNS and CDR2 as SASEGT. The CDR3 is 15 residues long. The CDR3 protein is CASSLGGGNTDTQYF. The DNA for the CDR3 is TGTGCCAGCAGTCTCGGAGGGGGGAACACAGATACGCAGTATTTT.

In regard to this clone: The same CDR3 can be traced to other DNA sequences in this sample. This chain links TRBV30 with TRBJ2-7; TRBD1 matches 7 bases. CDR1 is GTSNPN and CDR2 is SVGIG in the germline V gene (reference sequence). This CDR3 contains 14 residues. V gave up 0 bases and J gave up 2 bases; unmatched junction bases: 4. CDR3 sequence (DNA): TGTGCCTGGAGTGTACGTCAGGGGGCCTACGAGCAGTACTTC. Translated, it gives CAWSVRQGAYEQYF.

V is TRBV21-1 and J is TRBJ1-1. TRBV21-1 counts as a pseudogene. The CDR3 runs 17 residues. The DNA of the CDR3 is TGTGCCAGCAGCAACCGATACCGTCGGCGGATTAACACTGAAGCTTTCTTT. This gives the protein CASSNRYRRRINTEAFF.

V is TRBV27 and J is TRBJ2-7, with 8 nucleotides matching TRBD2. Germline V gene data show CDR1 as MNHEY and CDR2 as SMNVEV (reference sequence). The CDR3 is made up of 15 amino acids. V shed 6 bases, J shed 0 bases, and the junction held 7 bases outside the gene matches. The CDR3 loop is CASSRSGSLSYEQYF. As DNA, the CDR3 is TGTGCCAGCAGCCGAAGCGGGAGCCTCTCCTACGAGCAGTACTTC.

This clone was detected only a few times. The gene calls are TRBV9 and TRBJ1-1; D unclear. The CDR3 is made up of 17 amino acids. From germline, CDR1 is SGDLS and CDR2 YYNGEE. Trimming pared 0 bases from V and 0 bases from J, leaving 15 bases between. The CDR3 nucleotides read TGTGCCAGCAGCGTAGGTCTCGCGGGATTCATGAACACTGAAGCTTTCTTT. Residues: CASSVGLAGFMNTEAFF.

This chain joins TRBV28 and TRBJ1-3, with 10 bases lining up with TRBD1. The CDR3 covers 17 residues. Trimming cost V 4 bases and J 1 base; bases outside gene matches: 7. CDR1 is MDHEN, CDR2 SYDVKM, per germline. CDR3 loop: CASSSPRQGASGNTIYF. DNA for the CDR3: TGTGCCAGCAGTTCACCGCGACAGGGGGCTTCTGGAAACACCATATATTTT.

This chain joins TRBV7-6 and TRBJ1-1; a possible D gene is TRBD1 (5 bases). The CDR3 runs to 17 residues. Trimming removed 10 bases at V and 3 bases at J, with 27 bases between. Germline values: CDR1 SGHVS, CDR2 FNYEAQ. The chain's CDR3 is CATTQPQGRVLYTEAFF. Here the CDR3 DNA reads TGTGCCACCACACAGCCGCAGGGTCGGGTTTTGTACACTGAAGCTTTCTTT. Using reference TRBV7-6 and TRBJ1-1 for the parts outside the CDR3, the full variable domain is GAGVSQSPRYKVTKRGQDVALRCDPISGHVSLYWYRQALGQGPEFLTYFNYEAQQDKSGLPNDRFSAERPEGSISTLTIQRTEQRDSAMYRCATTQPQGRVLYTEAFFGQGTRLTVV.

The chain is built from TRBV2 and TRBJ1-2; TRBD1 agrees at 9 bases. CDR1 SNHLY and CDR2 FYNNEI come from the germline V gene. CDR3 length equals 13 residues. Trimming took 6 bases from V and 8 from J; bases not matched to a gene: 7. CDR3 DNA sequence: TGTGCCAGCAGGGCTGGGACAGGGAACGGCTACACCTTC. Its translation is CASRAGTGNGYTF.

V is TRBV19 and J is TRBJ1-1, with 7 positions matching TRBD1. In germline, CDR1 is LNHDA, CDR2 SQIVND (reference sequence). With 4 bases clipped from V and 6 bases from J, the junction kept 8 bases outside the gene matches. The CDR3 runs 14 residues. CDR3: CASSTSRGSAEAFF. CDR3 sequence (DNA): TGTGCCAGTAGTACAAGCAGGGGGAGTGCTGAAGCTTTCTTT.

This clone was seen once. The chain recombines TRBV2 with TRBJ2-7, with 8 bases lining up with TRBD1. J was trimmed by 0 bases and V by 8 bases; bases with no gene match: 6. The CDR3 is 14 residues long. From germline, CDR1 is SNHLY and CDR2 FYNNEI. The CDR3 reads CASRLTGDSYEQYF. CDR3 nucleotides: TGTGCCAGCCGCTTGACAGGGGACTCCTACGAGCAGTACTTC.

The CDR3, as DNA: TGTGCCAGCAGTTTACTTCCGCACCGGGCCAGTCCTGGGGCCAACGTCCTGACTTTC. Translated: CASSLLPHRASPGANVLTF. The V call is TRBV28, the J call TRBJ2-6, with unresolved D. Germline-derived CDR1 and CDR2 are MDHEN and SYDVKM. The CDR3 contains 19 residues. Trimming cost V 2 bases and J 2 bases, with 19 bases left between them. Complete variable domain (other parts from reference TRBV28 and TRBJ2-6): DVKVTQSSRYLVKRTGEKVFLECVQDMDHENMFWYRQDPGLGLRLIYFSYDVKMKEKGDIPEGYSVSREKKERFSLILESASTNQTSMYLCASSLLPHRASPGANVLTFGAGSRLTVL.

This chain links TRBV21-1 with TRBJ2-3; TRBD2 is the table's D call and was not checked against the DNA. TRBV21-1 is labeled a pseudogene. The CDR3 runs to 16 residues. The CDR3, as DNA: TGTGCCAGCAGCCGGGTACTAGCGGGTAGCACAGATACGCAGTATTTT. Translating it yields CASSRVLAGSTDTQYF.